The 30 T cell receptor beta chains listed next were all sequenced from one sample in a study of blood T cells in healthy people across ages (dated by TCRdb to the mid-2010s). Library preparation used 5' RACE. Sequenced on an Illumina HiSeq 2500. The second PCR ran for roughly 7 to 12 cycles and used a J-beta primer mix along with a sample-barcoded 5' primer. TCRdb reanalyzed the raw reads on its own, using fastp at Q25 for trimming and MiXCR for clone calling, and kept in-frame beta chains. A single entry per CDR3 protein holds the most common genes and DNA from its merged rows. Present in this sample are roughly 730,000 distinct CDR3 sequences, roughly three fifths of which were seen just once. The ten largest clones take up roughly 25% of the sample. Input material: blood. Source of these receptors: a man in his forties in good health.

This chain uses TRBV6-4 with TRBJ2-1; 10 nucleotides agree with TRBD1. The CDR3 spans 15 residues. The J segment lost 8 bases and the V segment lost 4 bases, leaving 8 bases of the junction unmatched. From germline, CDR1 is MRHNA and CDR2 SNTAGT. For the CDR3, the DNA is TGTGCCAGCAGTGGCCCGACAGGGGGCGTCGATGAGCAGTTCTTC. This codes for CASSGPTGGVDEQFF.

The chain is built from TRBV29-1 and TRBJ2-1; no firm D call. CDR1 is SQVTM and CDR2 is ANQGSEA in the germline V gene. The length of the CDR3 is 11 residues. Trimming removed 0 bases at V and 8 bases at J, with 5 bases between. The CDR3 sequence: CSVEDGDEQFF. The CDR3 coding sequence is TGCAGCGTTGAAGATGGCGATGAGCAGTTCTTC.

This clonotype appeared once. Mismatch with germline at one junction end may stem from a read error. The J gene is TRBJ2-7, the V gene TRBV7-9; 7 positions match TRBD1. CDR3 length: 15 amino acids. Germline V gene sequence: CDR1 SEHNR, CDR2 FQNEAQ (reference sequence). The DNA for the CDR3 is TGTGCCAGCAGCAGGACGGACAGGCATAGCTACGGGCAGTACTTC. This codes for CASSRTDRHSYGQYF.

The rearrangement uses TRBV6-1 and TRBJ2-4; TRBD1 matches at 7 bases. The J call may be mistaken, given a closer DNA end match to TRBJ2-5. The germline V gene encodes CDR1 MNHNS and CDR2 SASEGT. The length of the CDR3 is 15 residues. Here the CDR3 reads CASSESWGQQETQYF. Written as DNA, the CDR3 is TGTGCCAGCAGTGAGTCTTGGGGACAGCAAGAGACCCAGTACTTC.

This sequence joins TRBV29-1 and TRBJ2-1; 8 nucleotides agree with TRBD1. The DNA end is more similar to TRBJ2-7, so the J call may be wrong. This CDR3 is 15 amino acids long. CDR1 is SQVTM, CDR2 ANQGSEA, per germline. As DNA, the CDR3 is TGCAGCGTTGAAGGGGACAGGTCAACCTACAATGAGCAGTACTTC. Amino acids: CSVEGDRSTYNEQYF.

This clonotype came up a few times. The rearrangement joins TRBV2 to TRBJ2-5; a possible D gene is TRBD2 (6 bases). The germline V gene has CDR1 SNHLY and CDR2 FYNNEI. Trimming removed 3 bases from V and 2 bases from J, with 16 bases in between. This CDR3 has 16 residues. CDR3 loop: CASSDFATRGQETQYF. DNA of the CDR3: TGTGCCAGCAGTGATTTTGCGACTAGGGGTCAAGAGACCCAGTACTTC.

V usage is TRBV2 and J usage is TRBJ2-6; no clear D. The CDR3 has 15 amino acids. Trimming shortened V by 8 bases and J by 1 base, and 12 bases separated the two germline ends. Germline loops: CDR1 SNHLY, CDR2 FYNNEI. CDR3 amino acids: CASGRVRSGANVLTF. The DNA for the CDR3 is TGTGCCAGCGGCCGGGTTCGTTCTGGGGCCAACGTCCTGACTTTC.

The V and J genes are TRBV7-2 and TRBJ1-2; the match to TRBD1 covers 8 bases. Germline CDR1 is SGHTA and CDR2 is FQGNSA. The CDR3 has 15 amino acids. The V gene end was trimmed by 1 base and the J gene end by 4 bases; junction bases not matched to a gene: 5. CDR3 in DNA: TGTGCCAGCAGCTTAGGCGCAGGGGGCAGCTATGGCTACACCTTC. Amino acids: CASSLGAGGSYGYTF.

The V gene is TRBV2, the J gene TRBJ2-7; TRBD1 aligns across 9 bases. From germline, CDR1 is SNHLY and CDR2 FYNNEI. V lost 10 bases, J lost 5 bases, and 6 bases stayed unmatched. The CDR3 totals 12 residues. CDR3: CATRDRVDEQYF. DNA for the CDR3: TGTGCCACCCGGGACAGGGTCGACGAGCAGTACTTC.

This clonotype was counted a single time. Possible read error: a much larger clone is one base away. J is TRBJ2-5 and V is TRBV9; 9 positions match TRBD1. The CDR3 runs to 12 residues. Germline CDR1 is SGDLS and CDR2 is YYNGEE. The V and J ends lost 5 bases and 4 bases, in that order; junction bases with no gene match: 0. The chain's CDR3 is CASRGQGETQYF. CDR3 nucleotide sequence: TGTGCCAGCAGGGGACAGGGAGAGACCCAGTACTTC.

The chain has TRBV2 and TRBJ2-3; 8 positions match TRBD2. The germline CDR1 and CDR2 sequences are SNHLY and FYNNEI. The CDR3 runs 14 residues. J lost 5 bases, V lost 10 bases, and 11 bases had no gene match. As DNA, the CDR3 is TGTGCCACGCGAAGGAGCGGGGGAATAGATACGCAGTATTTT. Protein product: CATRRSGGIDTQYF. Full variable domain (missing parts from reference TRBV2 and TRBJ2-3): EPEVTQTPSHQVTQMGQEVILRCVPISNHLYFYWYRQILGQKVEFLVSFYNNEISEKSEIFDDQFSVERPDGSNFTLKIRSTKLEDSAMYFCATRRSGGIDTQYFGPGTRLTVL.

CDR3 nucleotide sequence: TGCAGTGCTAGTTCGGCGGGAGGGCCTGGAGAGCAGTACTTC. Protein product: CSASSAGGPGEQYF. The chain combines TRBV20-1 with TRBJ2-5, with 9 bases matching TRBD2. Germline values: CDR1 DFQATT, CDR2 SNEGSKA (reference sequence). J lost 11 bases, V lost 3 bases, and 13 bases had no gene match. The CDR3 consists of 14 residues.

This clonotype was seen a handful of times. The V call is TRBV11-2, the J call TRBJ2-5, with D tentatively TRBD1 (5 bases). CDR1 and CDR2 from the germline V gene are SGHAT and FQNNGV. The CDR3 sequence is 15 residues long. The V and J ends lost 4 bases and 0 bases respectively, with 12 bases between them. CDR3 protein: CASSSTGRYQETQYF. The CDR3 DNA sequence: TGTGCCAGCAGCTCCACAGGACGGTACCAAGAGACCCAGTACTTC.

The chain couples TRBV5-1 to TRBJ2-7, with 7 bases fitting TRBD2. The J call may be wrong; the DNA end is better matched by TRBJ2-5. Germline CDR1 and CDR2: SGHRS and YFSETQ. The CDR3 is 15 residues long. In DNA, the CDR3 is TGCGCCAGCAGCTTGGCCGGGAGGAGCCAAGAGACCCAGTACTTC. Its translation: CASSLAGRSQETQYF.

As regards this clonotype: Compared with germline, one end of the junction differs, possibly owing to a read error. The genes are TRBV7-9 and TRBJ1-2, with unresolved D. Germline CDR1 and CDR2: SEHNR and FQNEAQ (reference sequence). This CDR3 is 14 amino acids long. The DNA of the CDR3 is TGTGCCAGCAGCGTAGCCCAGGCGGTCTATGGCTACACCTTC. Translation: CASSVAQAVYGYTF. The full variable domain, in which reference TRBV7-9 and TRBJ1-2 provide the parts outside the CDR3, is DTGVSQNPRHKITKRGQNVTFRCDPISEHNRLYWYRQTLGQGPEFLTYFQNEAQLEKSRLLSDRFSAERPKGSFSTLEIQRTEQGDSAMYLCASSVAQAVYGYTFGSGTRLTVV.

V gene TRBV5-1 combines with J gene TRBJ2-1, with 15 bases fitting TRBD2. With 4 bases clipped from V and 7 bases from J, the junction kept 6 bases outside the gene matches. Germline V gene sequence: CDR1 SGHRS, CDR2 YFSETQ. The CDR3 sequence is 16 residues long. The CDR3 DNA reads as TGCGCCAGCAGCCTTGGACTAGCGGGGGGGGAAAATGAGCAGTTCTTC. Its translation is CASSLGLAGGENEQFF.

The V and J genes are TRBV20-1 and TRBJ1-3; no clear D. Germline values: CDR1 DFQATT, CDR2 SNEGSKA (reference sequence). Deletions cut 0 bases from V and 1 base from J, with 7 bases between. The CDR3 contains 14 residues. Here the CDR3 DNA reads TGCAGTGCTAGAGATTACGCTTCTGGAAACACCATATATTTT. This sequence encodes CSARDYASGNTIYF.

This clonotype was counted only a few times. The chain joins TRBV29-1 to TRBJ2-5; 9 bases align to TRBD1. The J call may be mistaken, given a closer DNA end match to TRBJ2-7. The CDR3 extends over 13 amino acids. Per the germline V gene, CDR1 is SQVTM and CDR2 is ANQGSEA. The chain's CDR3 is CSARGTGIYEQYF. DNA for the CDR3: TGCAGCGCGCGGGGGACAGGGATTTACGAGCAGTACTTC.

CDR3 sequence: CASSFGSGARETQYF. DNA of the CDR3: TGTGCCAGCAGCTTTGGCAGCGGGGCTCGAGAGACCCAGTACTTC. This chain uses TRBV7-8 with TRBJ2-5, with TRBD2 matching over 7 bases. Losses at the gene ends were 3 bases for V and 4 bases for J; bases not matched to a gene: 8. CDR3 length: 15 amino acids. CDR1 and CDR2 (germline): SGHVS, FQNEAQ.

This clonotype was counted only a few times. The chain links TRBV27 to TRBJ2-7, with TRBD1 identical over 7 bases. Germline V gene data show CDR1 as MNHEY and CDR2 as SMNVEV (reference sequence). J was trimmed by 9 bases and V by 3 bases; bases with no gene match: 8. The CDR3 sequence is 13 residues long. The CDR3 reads CASSLRGQSRQYF. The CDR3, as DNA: TGTGCCAGCAGTTTGAGGGGACAGTCCAGGCAGTACTTC.

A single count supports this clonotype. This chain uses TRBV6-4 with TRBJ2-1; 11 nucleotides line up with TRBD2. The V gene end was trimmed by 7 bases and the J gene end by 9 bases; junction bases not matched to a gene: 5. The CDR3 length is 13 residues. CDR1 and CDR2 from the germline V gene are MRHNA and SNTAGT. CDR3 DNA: TGTGCCAGCATCATCGGGACTAGCGGTGAGCAGTTCTTC. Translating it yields CASIIGTSGEQFF.

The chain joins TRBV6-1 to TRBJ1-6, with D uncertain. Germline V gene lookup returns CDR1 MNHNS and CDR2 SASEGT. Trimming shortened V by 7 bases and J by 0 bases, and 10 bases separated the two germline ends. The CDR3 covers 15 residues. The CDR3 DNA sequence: TGTGCCAGCATTGCGGGAAGCTCCTATAATTCACCCCTCCACTTT. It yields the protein CASIAGSSYNSPLHF.

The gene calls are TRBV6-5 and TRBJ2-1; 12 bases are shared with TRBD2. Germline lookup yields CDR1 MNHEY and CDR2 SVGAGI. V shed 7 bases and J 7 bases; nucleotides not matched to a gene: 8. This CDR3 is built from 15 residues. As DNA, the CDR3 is TGTGCCAGCATTAGCCTCGGGACTAGCGGGAATGAGCAGTTCTTC. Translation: CASISLGTSGNEQFF.

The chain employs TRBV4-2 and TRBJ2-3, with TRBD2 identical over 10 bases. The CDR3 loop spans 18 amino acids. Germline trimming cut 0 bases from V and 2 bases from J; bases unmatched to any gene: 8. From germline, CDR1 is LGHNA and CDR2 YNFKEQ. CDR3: CASSQDSGRAQYTDTQYF. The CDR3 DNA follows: TGTGCCAGCAGCCAAGACAGCGGGAGGGCCCAATACACAGATACGCAGTATTTT.

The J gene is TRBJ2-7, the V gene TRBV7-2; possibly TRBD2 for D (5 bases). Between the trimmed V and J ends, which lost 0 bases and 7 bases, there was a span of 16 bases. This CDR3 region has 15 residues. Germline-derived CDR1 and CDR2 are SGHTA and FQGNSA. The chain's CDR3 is CASSLALGLQNEQYF. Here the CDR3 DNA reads TGTGCCAGCAGCTTAGCGCTAGGACTCCAGAATGAGCAGTACTTC.

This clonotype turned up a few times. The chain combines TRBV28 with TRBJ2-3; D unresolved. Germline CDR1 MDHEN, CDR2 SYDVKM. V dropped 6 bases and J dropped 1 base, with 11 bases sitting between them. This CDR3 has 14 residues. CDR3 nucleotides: TGTGCCAGCAGCCCATTTTCAGGCACAGATACGCAGTATTTT. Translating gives CASSPFSGTDTQYF.

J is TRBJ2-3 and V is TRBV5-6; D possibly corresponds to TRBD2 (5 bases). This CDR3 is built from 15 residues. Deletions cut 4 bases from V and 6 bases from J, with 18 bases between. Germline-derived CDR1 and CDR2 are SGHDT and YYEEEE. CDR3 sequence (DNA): TGTGCCAGCAGCGCAAGAGTGGGGAGAGGCGATACGCAGTATTTT. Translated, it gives CASSARVGRGDTQYF.

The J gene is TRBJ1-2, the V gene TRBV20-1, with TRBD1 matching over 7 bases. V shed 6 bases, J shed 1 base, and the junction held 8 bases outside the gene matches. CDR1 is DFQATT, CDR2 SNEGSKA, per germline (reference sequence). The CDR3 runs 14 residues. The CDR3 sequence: CSARGAEFNYGYTF. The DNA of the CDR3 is TGCAGTGCCAGGGGGGCTGAATTTAACTATGGCTACACCTTC.

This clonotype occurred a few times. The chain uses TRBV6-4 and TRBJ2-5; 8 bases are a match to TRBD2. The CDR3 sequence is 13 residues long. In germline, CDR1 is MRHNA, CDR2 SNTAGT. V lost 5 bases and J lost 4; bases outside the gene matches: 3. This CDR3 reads CASSPSGGETQYF. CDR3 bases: TGTGCCAGCAGTCCCAGCGGGGGAGAGACCCAGTACTTC.

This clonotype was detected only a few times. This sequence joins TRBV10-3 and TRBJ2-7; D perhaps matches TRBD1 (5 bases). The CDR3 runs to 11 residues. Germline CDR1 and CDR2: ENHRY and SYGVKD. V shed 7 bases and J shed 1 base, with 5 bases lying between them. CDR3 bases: TGTGCCATCAAGGGGTCCTACGAGCAGTACTTC. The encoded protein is CAIKGSYEQYF.